The clone carrying this TCR beta chain has at least ten counts. The CDR3 is 15 amino acids. The junction had 6 bases not matched to a gene; V was cut back by 2 bases and J by 3 bases. CDR1 SEHNR and CDR2 FQNEAQ come from the germline V gene (reference sequence). In TCRdb, the RACE reads were re-called with MiXCR into one record per CDR3 protein. The sample contains about 70,000 distinct CDR3 sequences, 9.8% of which appear only once. This sample's time point: patch test 1, 2 weeks after DPC sensitization. Stated treatment: therapeutic diphenylcyclopropenone sensitization with weekly scalp DPC. This entry belongs to a study of human T cells and chemical hapten exposure.

The source material was whole blood, sampled in connection with sensitization to the hapten diphenylcyclopropenone (DPC). The genes are TRBV7-9 and TRBJ1-1; 7 bases fit TRBD1. This clonotype was sampled from a woman in her forties with alopecia areata. Some clones in this sample may be carry-over from other donors' samples. The CDR3 loop reads CASSLRGLTDTEAFF. CDR3 bases: TGTGCCAGCAGCTTAAGGGGGCTGACGGACACTGAAGCTTTCTTT.